Following are 23 T cell receptor beta chains from one sample sequenced in a study of blood T cell repertoires in COVID-19. Only in-frame clones appear in the TCRdb table, and some are missing; sequencing was by immunoSEQ multiplex PCR. The sample contains roughly 250,000 clones, approximately 82% of which appear only once. Sequenced input: peripheral blood. These receptors all come from a middle-aged man with active or convalescent COVID-19.

V is TRBV6-2 or TRBV6-3 and J is TRBJ1-2; weak D call: TRBD1 (6 bases). The V gene's germline CDR1 is MNHEY and CDR2 SVGEGT. CDR3 length equals 13 residues. The V gene lost 0 bases and the J gene lost 8 bases, with 10 bases spanning the gap. The CDR3 here is CASSYSGAFGYTF. The CDR3 DNA sequence: TGTGCCAGCAGTTACTCGGGGGCCTTCGGCTACACCTTC.

The genes are TRBV10-1 and TRBJ1-4, with D hard to call. The V end was cut by 6 bases, the J end by 4 bases, with 6 bases between. This CDR3 is built from 12 residues. The germline gives CDR1 WNHNN, CDR2 SYGVQD (reference sequence). This CDR3 is CASRTGNEKLFF. CDR3 bases: TGCGCCAGCAGAACCGGTAATGAAAAACTGTTTTTT.

J is TRBJ2-2 and V is TRBV18; 7 bases line up with TRBD2. V gave up 1 base and J gave up 5 bases; unmatched junction bases: 10. The CDR3 is made up of 17 amino acids. Germline CDR1 KGHSH, CDR2 LQKENI. Here the CDR3 reads CASSPQSGLVTTGELFF. CDR3 DNA sequence: TGTGCCAGCTCACCACAGAGCGGACTAGTAACAACCGGGGAGCTGTTTTTT.

The chain recombines TRBV27 with TRBJ1-1, with TRBD1 as a possible D gene (5 bases). V lost 3 bases to trimming and J lost 7 bases, with 12 bases between them. Germline V gives CDR1 MNHEY, CDR2 SMNVEV (reference sequence). This CDR3 comprises 13 residues. DNA for the CDR3: TGTGCCAGCAGTTTGGTAGGGAGGGGTGAAGCTTTCTTT. It codes for CASSLVGRGEAFF.

The rearrangement uses TRBV15 and TRBJ1-6; TRBD1 agrees at 8 bases. The CDR3 consists of 14 residues. Germline loops: CDR1 LNHNV, CDR2 YYDKDF (reference sequence). V shed 4 bases, J shed 9 bases, and the junction held 5 bases outside the gene matches. The CDR3 region has the DNA TGTGCCACCAGCACAGACAGGGGACCTTCACCCCTCCACTTT. Encoded protein: CATSTDRGPSPLHF.

This clone has a single count. The chain is built from TRBV6-5 and TRBJ2-7, with 8 bases that match TRBD1. The germline V gene encodes CDR1 MNHEY and CDR2 SVGAGI. There are 14 residues in the CDR3. J was trimmed by 3 bases and V by 4 bases; bases with no gene match: 5. The CDR3 is CASSFSGTGYEQYF. The CDR3 DNA reads as TGTGCCAGCAGTTTCTCCGGGACAGGCTACGAGCAGTACTTC.

This chain links TRBV5-6 with TRBJ2-7; D possibly corresponds to TRBD2 (6 bases). The germline gives CDR1 SGHDT, CDR2 YYEEEE. The CDR3 sequence is 14 residues long. The V and J ends lost 3 bases and 6 bases respectively, with 16 bases between them. CDR3 coding DNA: TGTGCCAGCAGCTCCCCGGGCAGGGAGGCCGAGCAGTACTTC. It specifies CASSSPGREAEQYF.

The rearrangement links TRBV6-1 to TRBJ2-3; D not certain. CDR1 and CDR2 from the germline V gene are MNHNS and SASEGT. This CDR3 spans 13 amino acids. The V end lost 1 base, the J end lost 6 bases, and 8 bases lay between the germline ends. The CDR3 DNA follows: TGTGCCAGCAGTGAAGTACTGGAGGATACGCAGTATTTT. As protein: CASSEVLEDTQYF.

The V call is TRBV27, the J call TRBJ2-7, with TRBD2 as a possible D gene (7 bases). The V end was cut by 5 bases, the J end by 4 bases, with 18 bases between. In germline, CDR1 is MNHEY, CDR2 SMNVEV (reference sequence). CDR3 length: 15 amino acids. The CDR3 sequence is CASSPTWAGAYEQYF. Here the CDR3 DNA reads TGTGCCAGCAGTCCGACCTGGGCGGGGGCGTACGAGCAGTACTTC.

The J gene is TRBJ1-4, the V gene TRBV12-3 or TRBV12-4; D is perhaps TRBD1 (5 bases). The germline V and J ends were trimmed by 6 bases and 5 bases, with 10 bases remaining between them. This CDR3 comprises 13 residues. CDR3: CASRRRQNEKLFF. In DNA, the CDR3 is TGTGCCAGCAGGCGACGACAGAATGAAAAACTGTTTTTT.

The V and J genes are TRBV2 and TRBJ1-2, with a tentative D call TRBD1 (5 bases). This CDR3 region has 13 residues. Germline V gene sequence: CDR1 SNHLY, CDR2 FYNNEI. V lost 9 bases and J lost 2, with 13 bases in between. CDR3 sequence: CARGVLGNYGYTF. CDR3 coding DNA: TGTGCCAGAGGGGTCCTGGGGAACTATGGCTACACCTTC.

A single count supports this clone. CDR3 amino acids: CASSVGGTRGGTGELFF. The CDR3 coding sequence is TGTGCCAGCAGCGTAGGAGGAACACGGGGGGGCACCGGGGAGCTGTTTTTT. The V call is TRBV9, the J call TRBJ2-2; the match to TRBD2 covers 8 bases. The CDR3 length is 17 residues. Germline V gene sequence: CDR1 SGDLS, CDR2 YYNGEE. V trimming: 0 bases; J trimming: 4 bases; junction bases outside the gene matches: 8.

This chain uses TRBV6-5 with TRBJ2-7; D not certain. Trimming removed 4 bases at V and 7 bases at J, with 8 bases between. Germline V lookup: CDR1 MNHEY, CDR2 SVGAGI. CDR3 length: 11 residues. The CDR3 sequence is CASSWASEQYF. As DNA, the CDR3 is TGTGCCAGCAGTTGGGCCTCGGAGCAGTACTTC.

The chain recombines TRBV24-1 with TRBJ1-2; D is uncertain. Germline CDR1 is KGHDR and CDR2 is SFDVKD. The CDR3 is 20 amino acids. Trimming shortened V by 3 bases and J by 0 bases, and 25 bases separated the two germline ends. CDR3 amino acids: CATSDTNLVADPVANYGYTF. The CDR3 DNA reads as TGTGCCACCAGTGATACTAACCTCGTCGCAGACCCAGTAGCTAACTATGGCTACACCTTC.

This chain uses TRBV24-1 with TRBJ2-5; D may be TRBD1 (5 bases). The CDR3 runs 16 residues. Germline CDR1 is KGHDR and CDR2 is SFDVKD. V lost 2 bases and J lost 1, with 13 bases in between. This CDR3 is CATSDSGDSRQETQYF. The CDR3, as DNA: TGTGCCACCAGTGATTCGGGCGACAGTCGCCAAGAGACCCAGTACTTC.

The V gene is TRBV12-3 or TRBV12-4, the J gene TRBJ1-2; 12 bases agree with TRBD1. J gave up 8 bases and V 5 bases, and 3 bases lay outside the gene matches. The CDR3 runs to 13 residues. DNA for the CDR3: TGTGCCAGCAGTATCGGGACAGGGGGCGGCTACACCTTC. Protein product: CASSIGTGGGYTF.

The sample holds a few counts of this clone. V usage is TRBV11-2 and J usage is TRBJ2-6; D may be TRBD1 (6 bases). Germline CDR1 reads SGHAT; CDR2 reads FQNNGV. Trimming stripped 3 bases from V and 2 bases from J, with 11 bases between. The CDR3 spans 16 residues. In DNA form, the CDR3 reads TGTGCCAGCAGCTTGACAGGAGGCGCTGGGGCCAACGTCCTGACTTTC. This sequence encodes CASSLTGGAGANVLTF. Filled out from reference TRBV11-2 and TRBJ2-6, the complete variable domain reads EAGVAQSPRYKIIEKRQSVAFWCNPISGHATLYWYQQILGQGPKLLIQFQNNGVVDDSQLPKDRFSAERLKGVDSTLKIQPAKLEDSAVYLCASSLTGGAGANVLTFGAGSRLTVL.

A few counts support this clone. The rearrangement links TRBV18 to TRBJ1-2; D may be TRBD1 (5 bases). V was trimmed by 4 bases and J by 4 bases, leaving 16 bases between them. CDR3 length equals 15 residues. In germline, CDR1 is KGHSH, CDR2 LQKENI. This CDR3 reads CASSLPSGEGYGYTF. The CDR3 region has the DNA TGTGCCAGCTCACTACCCTCGGGGGAGGGCTATGGCTACACCTTC.

The chain uses TRBV2 and TRBJ2-5; D gene unclear. Looked up from germline, CDR1 is SNHLY and CDR2 is FYNNEI. The CDR3 extends over 13 amino acids. Trimming shortened V by 4 bases and J by 2 bases, and 8 bases separated the two germline ends. In nucleotides, the CDR3 is TGTGCCAGCAGTGCCCGCAGACAAGAGACCCAGTACTTC. Protein sequence: CASSARRQETQYF.

The V gene is TRBV6-5, the J gene TRBJ2-7; 7 bases align to TRBD1. V lost 7 bases and J lost 0; bases outside the gene matches: 3. This CDR3 has 13 residues. CDR1 is MNHEY, CDR2 SVGAGI, per germline. This chain's CDR3 is CASKWTGSYEQYF. CDR3 nucleotides: TGTGCCAGCAAGTGGACAGGCTCCTACGAGCAGTACTTC.

The chain has TRBV5-6 and TRBJ2-7, with D tentatively TRBD1 (6 bases). CDR1 and CDR2 (germline): SGHDT, YYEEEE. Trimming cost V 3 bases and J 4 bases, with 23 bases left between them. The CDR3 is 17 residues long. In nucleotides, the CDR3 is TGTGCCAGCAGCTCCCTCATACAAGGACAGTTGAGATACGAGCAGTACTTC. This sequence encodes CASSSLIQGQLRYEQYF. Drawing the rest from reference TRBV5-6 and TRBJ2-7, the complete variable domain is DAGVTQSPTHLIKTRGQQVTLRCSPKSGHDTVSWYQQALGQGPQFIFQYYEEEERQRGNFPDRFSGHQFPNYSSELNVNALLLGDSALYLCASSSLIQGQLRYEQYFGPGTRLTVT.

This clone was recorded a few times. The chain has TRBV7-9 and TRBJ1-2; 8 nucleotides agree with TRBD1. Germline CDR1 is SEHNR and CDR2 is FQNEAQ (reference sequence). J gave up 5 bases and V 6 bases, and 14 bases lay outside the gene matches. The CDR3 contains 16 residues. CDR3 protein: CASSQDLGQGGYGYTF. CDR3 sequence (DNA): TGTGCCAGCAGTCAAGACTTAGGACAGGGAGGATATGGCTACACCTTC.

This sequence joins TRBV6-6 and TRBJ1-1, with 7 nucleotides matching TRBD1. The germline V gene encodes CDR1 MNHNY and CDR2 SVGAGI (reference sequence). CDR3 length: 15 residues. Trimming removed 2 bases from V and 11 bases from J; junction bases left unmatched: 14. The CDR3 region has the DNA TGTGCCAGCAGTTACCCGACAGGGACGGCCCGGGCGGCTTTCTTT. Protein sequence: CASSYPTGTARAAFF.